The 20 T cell receptor beta chains below all came from one sample that was sequenced in a study of vaccination effects on CD4 cells after COVID-19. Expansion with viral peptide pools was applied to antigen-specific CD4+ T cells by the ViraFEST assay prior to sequencing. Following 10 days of culture, CD4+ T cells were isolated. Either the mRNA-1273 or the BNT162b2 vaccine was given to participants as two doses. These receptors are not linked to any known antigen. Clones were read by immunoSEQ multiplex PCR, and TCRdb kept only the in-frame ones, dropping some. Of about 46,000 clones listed, about 74% are singletons. Sample: CD4+ T cells from PBMCs cultured with HCoV-OC43 spike peptides, taken after COVID-19 vaccination. Subset noted: HCoV-OC43 spike overlapping peptide pool stimulation. The receptors stem from a human donor who received a COVID-19 vaccine.

The chain employs TRBV1 and TRBJ2-3; the table names TRBD2, a call not compared with the DNA. TRBV1 is annotated as a pseudogene. This CDR3 has 14 amino acids. In nucleotides, the CDR3 is TGCACCAGCAGCCAACGGGGGGGGACAGATACGCAGTATTTT. This sequence encodes CTSSQRGGTDTQYF.

The chain is built from TRBV15 and TRBJ1-2; D uncertain. CDR1 and CDR2 from the germline V gene are LNHNV and YYDKDF (reference sequence). This CDR3 is 14 amino acids long. Deletions cut 1 base from V and 4 bases from J, with 10 bases between. This CDR3 reads CATSRGGGSYGYTF. The CDR3 coding sequence is TGTGCCACCAGCAGAGGGGGAGGGAGCTATGGCTACACCTTC.

This rearrangement joins TRBV2 to TRBJ1-4; TRBD1 aligns across 8 bases. Looked up from germline, CDR1 is SNHLY and CDR2 is FYNNEI. CDR3 length equals 12 residues. V lost 5 bases, J lost 10 bases, and 3 bases stayed unmatched. DNA of the CDR3: TGTGCCAGCAGTTATACAGGGGGAAAACTGTTTTTT. The encoded protein is CASSYTGGKLFF.

This clone was recorded a few times. This chain joins TRBV5-4 and TRBJ1-2; TRBD1 aligns across 10 bases. In germline, CDR1 is SGHNT, CDR2 YYREEE (reference sequence). V was clipped by 2 bases and J by 6 bases; unmatched bases: 7. The CDR3 has 15 amino acids. The CDR3 DNA reads TGTGCCAGCAGCTTACTTAGACAGGGGGCGGATGGCTACACCTTC. Translating it yields CASSLLRQGADGYTF.

V usage is TRBV4-1 and J usage is TRBJ1-1; possibly TRBD1 for D (6 bases). CDR3 length: 18 residues. The germline V gene encodes CDR1 MGHRA and CDR2 YSYEKL. V lost 3 bases and J lost 1, with 21 bases in between. The CDR3 is CASSQGLVAGASNTEAFF. CDR3 nucleotides: TGCGCCAGCAGCCAGGGCTTGGTGGCAGGGGCTTCGAACACTGAAGCTTTCTTT.

This chain links TRBV27 with TRBJ2-1, with TRBD1 matching 9 bases. CDR3 length: 15 residues. V lost 6 bases and J lost 7; bases outside the gene matches: 10. CDR1 is MNHEY, CDR2 SMNVEV, per germline (reference sequence). The CDR3 DNA sequence: TGTGCCAGCAGCCCCAGGACAGGGGAGGGTAATGAGCAGTTCTTC. It yields the protein CASSPRTGEGNEQFF.

The J gene is TRBJ2-1, the V gene TRBV23-1; 9 positions agree with TRBD1. TRBV23-1 is an ORF, and what it does is uncertain. The CDR3 contains 15 residues. V lost 4 bases to trimming and J lost 6 bases; unmatched junction nucleotides: 7. The CDR3 DNA is TGCGCCAGCAGTCGAACGGGACAGGGAGGCAATGAGCAGTTCTTC. The encoded protein is CASSRTGQGGNEQFF.

V and J are TRBV29-1 and TRBJ2-1; the D gene is possibly TRBD1 (6 bases). V was trimmed by 7 bases and J by 6 bases, leaving 19 bases between them. Germline V CDR1 and CDR2: SQVTM, ANQGSEA. The CDR3 length is 14 residues. The CDR3 sequence is CSESQGGLGNEQFF. The CDR3 DNA reads TGCAGCGAGTCACAGGGCGGGTTGGGCAATGAGCAGTTCTTC.

This rearrangement joins TRBV25-1 to TRBJ2-7; 13 bases map to TRBD2. CDR1 and CDR2 (germline): MGHDK, SYGVNS. The CDR3 runs 16 residues. J was trimmed by 3 bases and V by 3 bases; bases with no gene match: 5. The DNA for the CDR3 is TGTGCCAGCAGTGACGTCGGGACTAGCGGGATCTACGAGCAGTACTTC. This codes for CASSDVGTSGIYEQYF.

The chain recombines TRBV10-2 with TRBJ2-3, with D unresolved. This CDR3 has 12 residues. Trimming pared 3 bases from V and 2 bases from J, leaving 3 bases between. The germline V gene has CDR1 WSHSY and CDR2 SAAADI. DNA of the CDR3: TGCGCCAGCAGTGACTACACAGATACGCAGTATTTT. It encodes CASSDYTDTQYF.

The rearrangement uses TRBV5-1 and TRBJ2-2; no definite D call. This CDR3 is built from 14 residues. Germline V gene sequence: CDR1 SGHRS, CDR2 YFSETQ. Between the trimmed V and J ends, which lost 4 bases and 9 bases, there was a span of 16 bases. This CDR3 reads CASSHRTDGRELFF. The DNA of the CDR3 is TGCGCCAGCAGCCATCGGACGGACGGCCGGGAGCTGTTTTTT.

This sequence joins TRBV7-2 and TRBJ2-2; 8 bases match TRBD2. The CDR3 totals 17 residues. CDR1 is SGHTA and CDR2 is FQGNSA in the germline V gene. Losses at the gene ends were 2 bases for V and 6 bases for J; bases not matched to a gene: 11. The CDR3 sequence: CASSLRPGTSGSGELFF. The CDR3 DNA is TGTGCCAGCAGCTTACGTCCGGGGACTAGTGGCTCCGGGGAGCTGTTTTTT.

This rearrangement joins TRBV30 to TRBJ1-1; no clear D gene. The CDR3 is 11 amino acids. Germline CDR1 reads GTSNPN; CDR2 reads SVGIG (reference sequence). V was shortened by 0 bases and J by 10 bases, with 9 bases between the two germline ends. In DNA form, the CDR3 reads TGTGCCTGGAGTGTAGACCAGAGAGCTTTCTTT. This encodes CAWSVDQRAFF.

The chain recombines TRBV4-1 with TRBJ1-3; a weak D match, TRBD1 (6 bases). The CDR3 covers 17 residues. V was pared by 1 base and J by 0 bases, with 13 bases between. Germline CDR1 MGHRA, CDR2 YSYEKL. The chain's CDR3 is CASSQGSYRDSGNTIYF. The DNA for the CDR3 is TGCGCCAGCAGCCAAGGATCTTACAGGGACTCTGGAAACACCATATATTTT.

The V and J genes are TRBV4-2 and TRBJ1-3; 8 positions agree with TRBD1. V shed 2 bases and J 2 bases; nucleotides not matched to a gene: 8. Germline loops: CDR1 LGHNA, CDR2 YNFKEQ. The CDR3 contains 17 residues. CDR3 in amino acids: CASSQTTSGGAGNTIYF. CDR3 bases: TGTGCCAGCAGCCAAACCACATCAGGGGGCGCTGGAAACACCATATATTTT.

As to this clone: Other DNA sequences of this sample code for an identical CDR3. The gene calls are TRBV2 and TRBJ1-1, with 7 bases aligning to TRBD1. CDR1 is SNHLY, CDR2 FYNNEI, per germline. Unmatched junction bases numbered 0, after V lost 4 bases and J lost 1 base. The CDR3 length is 13 residues. This CDR3 reads CASSGQGNTEAFF. CDR3 DNA: TGTGCCAGCAGTGGACAGGGGAACACTGAAGCTTTCTTT. Variable domain in full (rest from reference TRBV2 and TRBJ1-1): EPEVTQTPSHQVTQMGQEVILRCVPISNHLYFYWYRQILGQKVEFLVSFYNNEISEKSEIFDDQFSVERPDGSNFTLKIRSTKLEDSAMYFCASSGQGNTEAFFGQGTRLTVV.

The rearrangement joins TRBV4-1 to TRBJ1-5; 10 bases match TRBD1. Germline-derived CDR1 and CDR2 are MGHRA and YSYEKL. The trim removed 5 bases at V and 5 bases at J, leaving 6 bases unmatched. CDR3 length equals 15 residues. This CDR3 is CASSSGTGDHQPQHF. CDR3 nucleotides: TGCGCCAGCAGCTCCGGGACAGGGGACCATCAGCCCCAGCATTTT.

The CDR3 sequence is CASSQGRFFGNQPQHF. The CDR3 nucleotides are TGCGCCAGCAGCCAAGGACGGTTTTTTGGCAATCAGCCCCAGCATTTT. The V call is TRBV4-1, the J call TRBJ1-5; D is uncertain. CDR3 length: 16 amino acids. CDR1 MGHRA and CDR2 YSYEKL come from the germline V gene. V shed 1 base and J shed 2 bases, with 12 bases lying between them.

J is TRBJ1-5 and V is TRBV6-5, with D uncertain. CDR1 is MNHEY and CDR2 is SVGAGI in the germline V gene. V dropped 8 bases and J dropped 3 bases, with 11 bases sitting between them. The CDR3 has 13 amino acids. This CDR3 is CASAELLNQPQHF. In nucleotides, the CDR3 is TGTGCCAGCGCGGAGCTTCTCAATCAGCCCCAGCATTTT.

CDR3 in amino acids: CASDQAQGTEAFF. Written as DNA, the CDR3 is TGTGCCAGCGATCAGGCTCAAGGGACTGAAGCTTTCTTT. The chain joins TRBV7-9 to TRBJ1-1; D is uncertain. Trimming removed 8 bases from V and 5 bases from J, with 15 bases in between. Germline V gene sequence: CDR1 SEHNR, CDR2 FQNEAQ (reference sequence). There are 13 residues in the CDR3.